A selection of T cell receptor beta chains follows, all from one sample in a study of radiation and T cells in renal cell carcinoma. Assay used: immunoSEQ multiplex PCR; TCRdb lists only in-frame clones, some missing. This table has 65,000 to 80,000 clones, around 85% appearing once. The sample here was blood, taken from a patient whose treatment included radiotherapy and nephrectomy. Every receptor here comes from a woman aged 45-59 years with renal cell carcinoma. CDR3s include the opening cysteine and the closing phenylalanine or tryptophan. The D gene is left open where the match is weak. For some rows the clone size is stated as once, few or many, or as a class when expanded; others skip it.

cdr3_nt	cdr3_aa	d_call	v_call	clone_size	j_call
TGTGCCAGCAGGGAGACAGGGGGCAGAGGCACTGAAGCTTTCTTT	CASRETGGRGTEAFF	TRBD1	TRBV28	few	TRBJ1-1
TGTGCCAGCAGTGGGCCGAGGCGCAATCAGCCCCAGCATTTT	CASSGPRRNQPQHF	-	TRBV2	-	TRBJ1-5
TGTGCCAGCAGCCTCCAGGGTAGCGGGCTCGGGGAGCTGTTTTTT	CASSLQGSGLGELFF	TRBD2	TRBV7-2	-	TRBJ2-2
TGTGCCAGCTCACCAAAGGAGACGCTAGGCACTGAAGCTTTCTTT	CASSPKETLGTEAFF	-	TRBV18	-	TRBJ1-1
TGTGCCAGCTCACCACCCGAGCGCGGCTACACCTTC	CASSPPERGYTF	-	TRBV18	once	TRBJ1-2
TGTGCCAGCAGCACCCGCTCTAGCGGGGCCTACGAGCAGTACTTC	CASSTRSSGAYEQYF	TRBD2	TRBV7-2	-	TRBJ2-7
TGTGCCAGCAGCTTAGGCCAGCTAACTAACTATGGCTACACCTTC	CASSLGQLTNYGYTF	-	TRBV7-7	few	TRBJ1-2
TGTGCCAGCAGCGTAAATTCCCGGGAAAGCTCCTACAATGAGCAGTTCTTC	CASSVNSRESSYNEQFF	-	TRBV9	few	TRBJ2-1
TGCGCCAGCAGCGCGATCGGCACAGATACGCAGTATTTT	CASSAIGTDTQYF	-	TRBV5-1	-	TRBJ2-3
TGTGCCAGCAAGGCGGCAGGCCAACAAGAGACCCAGTACTTC	CASKAAGQQETQYF	-	TRBV7-2	-	TRBJ2-5
TGTGCCAGCAGCTTAGATGGTCGCCCAGATACGCAGTATTTT	CASSLDGRPDTQYF	-	TRBV7-6	-	TRBJ2-3
TGTGCCAGCAGCCCGACTAGCGGGAGAATCGGGGAGCTGTTTTTT	CASSPTSGRIGELFF	TRBD2	TRBV14	-	TRBJ2-2
TGTGCCAGCAGACAGGGGGCCGGAGATACGCAGTATTTT	CASRQGAGDTQYF	TRBD1	TRBV7-2	-	TRBJ2-3
TGTGCCAGCAGTAACCCGGACAGGGGCACTGAAGCTTTCTTT	CASSNPDRGTEAFF	TRBD1	TRBV28	-	TRBJ1-1
TGTGCCACCCGGACAGGGGGCGACTATGGCTACACCTTC	CATRTGGDYGYTF	TRBD1	TRBV10-3	-	TRBJ1-2
TGTGCCAGCAGCTTAGCGAGGCGGGACGAGCAGTACTTC	CASSLARRDEQYF	-	TRBV7-2	-	TRBJ2-7
TGTGCCAGCAGCTTGGCAGGGTTTAATGAAAAACTGTTTTTT	CASSLAGFNEKLFF	-	TRBV5-6	-	TRBJ1-4
TGCAGCGTTGAACGGTGGGGGGGCAACAATGAGCAGTTCTTC	CSVERWGGNNEQFF	-	TRBV29-1	-	TRBJ2-1
TGTGCCAGCACCCTGGGCCACGAGCAGTACTTC	CASTLGHEQYF	-	TRBV28	-	TRBJ2-7
TGTGCCAGCAGCCCGGGTAACAGGGGAGATTGGGAAAAACTGTTTTTT	CASSPGNRGDWEKLFF	TRBD1	TRBV6-6	-	TRBJ1-4
TGTGCCAGCCCCGGGTCCAGGGTGAGCACAGATACGCAGTATTTT	CASPGSRVSTDTQYF	-	TRBV2	once	TRBJ2-3
TGTGCCAGCAGCCCCGGGACAAATTCCTACGAGCAGTACTTC	CASSPGTNSYEQYF	-	TRBV5-5	-	TRBJ2-7
TGTGCCAGCAGTGAAGCGCTTCAACCCTCTAGGGCCAACGTCCTGACTTTC	CASSEALQPSRANVLTF	-	TRBV6-1	-	TRBJ2-6
TGCGCCAGCAGCTTGTCAACTGGCTCCACGGACGAGCAGTACTTC	CASSLSTGSTDEQYF	-	TRBV5-1	-	TRBJ2-7
TGTGCCAGCAGCCCCTTGGGGGATGAAGGCTACACCTTC	CASSPLGDEGYTF	-	TRBV7-8	-	TRBJ1-2
TGTGCCAGCAGCACCAAATCGAGGGACAGGGTTGTTGGGCTTGGCTACGAGCAGTACTTC	CASSTKSRDRVVGLGYEQYF	TRBD1	TRBV13	-	TRBJ2-7
TGTGCCAGCAGCGCCCCGGAACTAGCGGGAGGGAATGGTGAGCAGTTCTTC	CASSAPELAGGNGEQFF	TRBD2	TRBV2	-	TRBJ2-1
TGTGCCAGCAGCTTGTTTGGGGAGGGCGAGCAGTACTTC	CASSLFGEGEQYF	TRBD2	TRBV7-2	-	TRBJ2-7
TGTGCCAGCAGCTTGTGGGGGGCGCTGGGAGATACGCAGTATTTT	CASSLWGALGDTQYF	-	TRBV5-4	-	TRBJ2-3
TGTGCCAGCAGCTTGGTGAACACTGAAGCTTTCTTT	CASSLVNTEAFF	-	TRBV7-9	-	TRBJ1-1
TGTGCCAGCAGTTCTTATCGGGGACCTCAGGCAGACTATGGCTACACCTTC	CASSSYRGPQADYGYTF	-	TRBV28	-	TRBJ1-2
TGTGCCAGCAGTTACCCGAGGGGACAGCTGAACACTGAAGCTTTCTTT	CASSYPRGQLNTEAFF	TRBD1	TRBV6-6	few	TRBJ1-1
TGTGCCAGCAGTCTTAGGTCGGGGGCTGGGGCCAACGTCCTGACTTTC	CASSLRSGAGANVLTF	-	TRBV7-8	-	TRBJ2-6
TGTGCCAGCAGTGATGTCGATAGGCAGCCCCAGCATTTT	CASSDVDRQPQHF	-	TRBV2	-	TRBJ1-5
TGTGCCAGCAGCACTCCAGGGGGCGCAGGTGGCTACACCTTC	CASSTPGGAGGYTF	TRBD1	TRBV6-5	-	TRBJ1-2
TGTGCCAGCAGTGGGGACCGGGACAGGGTCAACGAGCAGTACTTC	CASSGDRDRVNEQYF	TRBD1	TRBV25-1	-	TRBJ2-7
TGTGCCAGCAGTTTAGCTCTGGGATCGGGCACAGATACGCAGTATTTT	CASSLALGSGTDTQYF	-	TRBV28	-	TRBJ2-3
TGCGCCAGCAGCCCGACAGGGACCTATGGCTACACCTTC	CASSPTGTYGYTF	TRBD1	TRBV10-1	-	TRBJ1-2
TGTGCCAGCAGCCCACTAGCGGGGGGCCCGAACACCGGGGAGCTGTTTTTT	CASSPLAGGPNTGELFF	TRBD2	TRBV9	-	TRBJ2-2
TGTGCCAGCAGCTCTGGGGCGTCAGGAGACACTGAAGCTTTCTTT	CASSSGASGDTEAFF	-	TRBV9	-	TRBJ1-1
TGCAGCGTTGAAGATCTTGGGGACCGCCTCCAAACTTACACCTTC	CSVEDLGDRLQTYTF	-	TRBV29-1	-	TRBJ1-2
TGTGCCATCAGTGATTCTGGCGGGGGGCGTTCGGATGAGCAGTTCTTC	CAISDSGGGRSDEQFF	TRBD2	TRBV10-3	few	TRBJ2-1
TGTGCCAGTAAATATCTCACAGATACGCAGTATTTT	CASKYLTDTQYF	-	TRBV6-6	-	TRBJ2-3